This passage covers 15 T cell receptor beta chains from one sample sequenced in a study of CXCR3-negative and CXCR3-positive naive CD8 T cells. TRB cDNA libraries were made by UMI-labeled 5' RACE. From its re-call of the 5' RACE reads, TCRdb lists each CDR3 protein once, without DNA. This sample's clone table lists approximately 100,000 distinct CDR3 sequences. Findings and caveats of the study: Compared with CXCR3-negative naive cells, CXCR3-positive naive cells showed more hydrophobic TRB CDR3s.

For these receptors, no antigen is known. Sequencing input: naive CXCR3+ CD8+ T cells from blood. Described subset: CD45RO-CCR7+CD27+CD95- naive CD8+ T cells expressing CXCR3 (TNR3+). The receptors were sampled from a human donor in good health. Some clones in this sample may be carry-over from other donors' samples.

The chain recombines TRBV29-1 with TRBJ2-4. The CDR3 extends over 11 amino acids. The germline V gene has CDR1 SQVTM and CDR2 ANQGSEA. This chain's CDR3 is CSAHETNIQYF.

The chain links TRBV11-2 to TRBJ2-3. This CDR3 comprises 16 residues. CDR1 and CDR2 (germline): SGHAT, FQNNGV. The CDR3 is CASSSFYEGSTDTQYF. The entire variable domain, with the rest obtained from reference TRBV11-2 and TRBJ2-3, is as follows: EAGVAQSPRYKIIEKRQSVAFWCNPISGHATLYWYQQILGQGPKLLIQFQNNGVVDDSQLPKDRFSAERLKGVDSTLKIQPAKLEDSAVYLCASSSFYEGSTDTQYFGPGTRLTVL.

This chain connects TRBV7-9 to TRBJ2-5; TCRdb names TRBD2, which stays unverified in the absence of DNA. The germline CDR1 and CDR2 sequences are SEHNR and FQNEAQ (reference sequence). The CDR3 totals 18 residues. The CDR3 is CASSPLSGLAGQEETQYF.

V and J are TRBV19 and TRBJ1-1; TCRdb returns TRBD1, unconfirmable since there is no DNA. The CDR3 contains 13 residues. CDR1 is LNHDA and CDR2 is SQIVND in the germline V gene (reference sequence). The CDR3 region is CASKGQGATEAFF.

The chain carries TRBV5-1 and TRBJ2-1; TCRdb calls TRBD2, which cannot be checked without DNA. This CDR3 contains 14 residues. Germline-derived CDR1 and CDR2 are SGHRS and YFSETQ. Here the CDR3 reads CASSTGLAGDEQFF.

The chain uses TRBV12-3 or TRBV12-4 and TRBJ2-3; as DNA is missing, the TRBD1 call by TCRdb cannot be tested. The CDR3 has 14 residues. The CDR3 is CARGGTGSTDTQYF.

This chain connects TRBV7-2 to TRBJ2-5; TCRdb calls TRBD2, which cannot be checked without DNA. The CDR3 extends over 14 amino acids. CDR1 SGHTA and CDR2 FQGNSA come from the germline V gene. The CDR3: CASSPGLTSGDQDF.

This sequence joins TRBV25-1 and TRBJ1-1; TCRdb returns TRBD1, unconfirmable since there is no DNA. The CDR3 sequence is 15 residues long. The germline gives CDR1 MGHDK, CDR2 SYGVNS. CDR3 in amino acids: CASSAGTVGNTEAFF.

The CDR3: CASSTVGLLPEAFF. The chain has TRBV28 and TRBJ1-1. The CDR3 has 14 residues. CDR1 is MDHEN, CDR2 SYDVKM, per germline.

The chain joins TRBV20-1 to TRBJ2-7. Germline V gene lookup returns CDR1 DFQATT and CDR2 SNEGSKA (reference sequence). CDR3 length: 14 residues. The CDR3 loop reads CSARDQVVPYEQYF.

The gene calls are TRBV7-9 and TRBJ2-3. The CDR3 spans 13 residues. From germline, CDR1 is SEHNR and CDR2 FQNEAQ (reference sequence). This chain's CDR3 is CASSHFGADTQYF.

This sequence joins TRBV29-1 and TRBJ2-1; as DNA is missing, the TRBD1 call by TCRdb cannot be tested. This CDR3 is 14 amino acids long. Germline CDR1 reads SQVTM; CDR2 reads ANQGSEA. CDR3 region: CSVGFSGRPNEQFF.

This chain joins TRBV29-1 and TRBJ2-3; absent DNA, TCRdb's TRBD1 call cannot be checked. The CDR3 has 15 amino acids. Germline CDR1 reads SQVTM; CDR2 reads ANQGSEA. The CDR3 reads CSVEVGGTRTDTQYF.

J is TRBJ2-2 and V is TRBV28; TCRdb's assignment of TRBD1 cannot be checked, as there is no DNA. Looked up from germline, CDR1 is MDHEN and CDR2 is SYDVKM. The CDR3 has 15 amino acids. The CDR3: CASSSWGSYTGELFF.

The chain carries TRBV25-1 and TRBJ2-5; lacking DNA, the TRBD1 call made by TCRdb goes unchecked. The CDR3 runs 18 residues. CDR1 and CDR2 (germline): MGHDK, SYGVNS. The CDR3 here is CASSESVKGWLHQETQYF. Based on the CDR3 plus reference TRBV25-1 and TRBJ2-5, the full variable domain is EADIYQTPRYLVIGTGKKITLECSQTMGHDKMYWYQQDPGMELHLIHYSYGVNSTEKGDLSSESTVSRIRTEHFPLTLESARPSHTSQYLCASSESVKGWLHQETQYFGPGTRLLVL.